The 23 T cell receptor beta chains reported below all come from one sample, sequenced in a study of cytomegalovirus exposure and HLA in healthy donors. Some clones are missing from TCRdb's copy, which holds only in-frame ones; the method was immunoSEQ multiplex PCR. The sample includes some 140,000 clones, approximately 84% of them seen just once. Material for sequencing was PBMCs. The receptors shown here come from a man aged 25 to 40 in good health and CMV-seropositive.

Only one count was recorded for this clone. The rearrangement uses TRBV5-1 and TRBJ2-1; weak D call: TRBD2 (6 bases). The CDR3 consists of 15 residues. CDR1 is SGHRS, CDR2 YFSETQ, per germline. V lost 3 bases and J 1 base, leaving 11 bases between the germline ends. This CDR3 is CASSSTGTSYNEQFF. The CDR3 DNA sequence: TGCGCCAGCAGCTCCACCGGGACTTCCTACAATGAGCAGTTCTTC.

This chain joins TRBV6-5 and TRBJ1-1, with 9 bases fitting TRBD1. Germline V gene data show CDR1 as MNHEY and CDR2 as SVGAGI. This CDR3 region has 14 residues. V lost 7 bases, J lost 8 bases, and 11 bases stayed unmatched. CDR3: CASTSTGGLPEAFF. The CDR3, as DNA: TGTGCCAGCACCTCGACAGGGGGTTTACCCGAAGCTTTCTTT.

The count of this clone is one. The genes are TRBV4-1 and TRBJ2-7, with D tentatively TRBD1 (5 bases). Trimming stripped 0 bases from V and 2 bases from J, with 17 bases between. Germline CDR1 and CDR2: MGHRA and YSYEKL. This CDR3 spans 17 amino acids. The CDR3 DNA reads TGCGCCAGCAGCCAAGATCTATTAACAGGATTACCCTACGAGCAGTACTTC. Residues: CASSQDLLTGLPYEQYF.

The CDR3 loop reads CASSENRGIYNEQFF. Here the CDR3 DNA reads TGTGCCAGCAGCGAAAACCGGGGGATATACAATGAGCAGTTCTTC. The chain carries TRBV2 and TRBJ2-1, with D perhaps TRBD2 (6 bases). This CDR3 region has 15 residues. CDR1 is SNHLY, CDR2 FYNNEI, per germline. V gave up 6 bases and J gave up 4 bases, with 16 bases separating them.

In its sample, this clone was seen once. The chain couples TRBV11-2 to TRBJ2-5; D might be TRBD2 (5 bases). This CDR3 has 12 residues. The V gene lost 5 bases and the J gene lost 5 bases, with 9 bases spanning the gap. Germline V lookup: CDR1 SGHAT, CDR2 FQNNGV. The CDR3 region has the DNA TGTGCCAGCAGCCCTAGCCGCGAGACCCAGTACTTC. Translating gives CASSPSRETQYF.

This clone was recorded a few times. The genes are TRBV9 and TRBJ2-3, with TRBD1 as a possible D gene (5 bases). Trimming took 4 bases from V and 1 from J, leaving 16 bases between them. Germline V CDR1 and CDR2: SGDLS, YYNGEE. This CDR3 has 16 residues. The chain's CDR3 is CASSPLGALRTDTQYF. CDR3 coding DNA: TGTGCCAGCAGCCCCTTAGGGGCCCTCCGCACAGATACGCAGTATTTT.

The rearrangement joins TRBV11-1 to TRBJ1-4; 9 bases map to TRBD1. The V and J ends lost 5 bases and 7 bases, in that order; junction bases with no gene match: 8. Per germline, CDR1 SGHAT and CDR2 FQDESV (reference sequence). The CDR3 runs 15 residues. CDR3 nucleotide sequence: TGTGCCAGCAGCATCACCGGGACAGGGATTGAAAAACTGTTTTTT. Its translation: CASSITGTGIEKLFF.

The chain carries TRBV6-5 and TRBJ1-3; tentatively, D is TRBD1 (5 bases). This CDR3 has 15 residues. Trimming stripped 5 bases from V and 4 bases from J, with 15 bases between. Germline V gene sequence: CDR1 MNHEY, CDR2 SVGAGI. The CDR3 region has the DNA TGTGCCAGCAGTAACGCAGGGCTAGGAGGAAACACCATATATTTT. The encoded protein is CASSNAGLGGNTIYF.

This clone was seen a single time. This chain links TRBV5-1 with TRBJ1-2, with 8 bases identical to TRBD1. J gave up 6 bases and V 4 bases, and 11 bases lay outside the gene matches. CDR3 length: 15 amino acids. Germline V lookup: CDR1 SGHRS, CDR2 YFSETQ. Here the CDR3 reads CASSPWDRRTDGYTF. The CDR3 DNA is TGCGCCAGCAGCCCCTGGGACAGGAGAACCGATGGCTACACCTTC.

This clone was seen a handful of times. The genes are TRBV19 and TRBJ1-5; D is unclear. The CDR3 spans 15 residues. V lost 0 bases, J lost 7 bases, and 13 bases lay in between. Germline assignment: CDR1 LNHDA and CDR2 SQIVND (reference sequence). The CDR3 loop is CASSIEGGLGQPQHF. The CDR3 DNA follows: TGTGCCAGTAGTATAGAGGGCGGACTGGGGCAGCCCCAGCATTTT.

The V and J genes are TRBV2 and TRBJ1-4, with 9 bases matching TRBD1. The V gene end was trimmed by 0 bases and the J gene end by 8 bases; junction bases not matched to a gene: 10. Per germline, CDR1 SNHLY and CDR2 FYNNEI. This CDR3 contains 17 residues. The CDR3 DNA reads TGTGCCAGCAGTGAAGCCTTAATGGGACAGGGTAACGAAAAACTGTTTTTT. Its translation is CASSEALMGQGNEKLFF. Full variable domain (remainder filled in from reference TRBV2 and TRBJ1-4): EPEVTQTPSHQVTQMGQEVILRCVPISNHLYFYWYRQILGQKVEFLVSFYNNEISEKSEIFDDQFSVERPDGSNFTLKIRSTKLEDSAMYFCASSEALMGQGNEKLFFGSGTQLSVL.

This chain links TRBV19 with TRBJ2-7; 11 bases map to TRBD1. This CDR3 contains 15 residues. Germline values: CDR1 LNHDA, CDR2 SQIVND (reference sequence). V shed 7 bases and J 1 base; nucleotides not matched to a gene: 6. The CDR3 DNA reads TGTGCCAGTAACTCCGGGACAGGGGGATCCTACGAGCAGTACTTC. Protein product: CASNSGTGGSYEQYF.

The CDR3 is CASSLSWTSYEQYF. Written as DNA, the CDR3 is TGTGCCAGCAGTTTATCCTGGACTAGCTACGAGCAGTACTTC. The rearrangement joins TRBV28 to TRBJ2-7; 7 bases are shared with TRBD2. With V trimmed by 1 base and J by 3 bases, 3 bases remained unmatched. Germline V gene lookup returns CDR1 MDHEN and CDR2 SYDVKM. The CDR3 runs 14 residues.

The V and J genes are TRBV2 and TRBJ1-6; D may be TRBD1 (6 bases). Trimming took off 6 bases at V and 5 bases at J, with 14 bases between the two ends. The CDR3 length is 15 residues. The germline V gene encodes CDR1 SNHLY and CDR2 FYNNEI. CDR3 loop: CASRARDTDNSPLHF. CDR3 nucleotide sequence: TGTGCCAGCAGAGCCCGGGACACTGATAATTCACCCCTCCACTTT.

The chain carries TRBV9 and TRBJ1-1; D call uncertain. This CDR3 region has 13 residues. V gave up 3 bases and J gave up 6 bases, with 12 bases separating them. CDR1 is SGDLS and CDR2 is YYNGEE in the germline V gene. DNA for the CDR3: TGTGCCAGCAGCGCATCCGTTCGGTCTGAAGCTTTCTTT. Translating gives CASSASVRSEAFF. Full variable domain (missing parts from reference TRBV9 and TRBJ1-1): DSGVTQTPKHLITATGQRVTLRCSPRSGDLSVYWYQQSLDQGLQFLIQYYNGEERAKGNILERFSAQQFPDLHSELNLSSLELGDSALYFCASSASVRSEAFFGQGTRLTVV.

The CDR3 region has the DNA TGCGCCAGCAGCTTGGGTCAGCCAGGGAGGGAGCAGTACTTC. This sequence encodes CASSLGQPGREQYF. This rearrangement joins TRBV5-1 to TRBJ2-7, with D possibly being TRBD2 (6 bases). Germline values: CDR1 SGHRS, CDR2 YFSETQ. The CDR3 runs to 14 residues. The ends were cut back, 0 bases at V and 7 bases at J, with 14 bases in the middle.

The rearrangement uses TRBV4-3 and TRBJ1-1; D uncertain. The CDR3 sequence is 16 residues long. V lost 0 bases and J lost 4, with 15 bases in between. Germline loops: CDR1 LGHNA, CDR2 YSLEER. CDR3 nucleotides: TGCGCCAGCAGCCAAGAAGCGGGCCAGGCAAGCACTGAAGCTTTCTTT. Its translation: CASSQEAGQASTEAFF.

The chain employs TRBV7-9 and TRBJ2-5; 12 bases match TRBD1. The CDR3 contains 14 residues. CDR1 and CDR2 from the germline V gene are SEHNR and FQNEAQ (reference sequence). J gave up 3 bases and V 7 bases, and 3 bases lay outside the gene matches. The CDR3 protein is CASTGTGGEETQYF. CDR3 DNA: TGTGCCAGCACCGGGACAGGGGGCGAAGAGACCCAGTACTTC.

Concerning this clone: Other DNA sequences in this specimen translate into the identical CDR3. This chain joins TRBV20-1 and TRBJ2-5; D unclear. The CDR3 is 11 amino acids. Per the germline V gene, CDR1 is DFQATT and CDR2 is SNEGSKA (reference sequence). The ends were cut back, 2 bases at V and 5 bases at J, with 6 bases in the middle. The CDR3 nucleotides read TGCAGTGCTAGACCACTGGAGACCCAGTACTTC. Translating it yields CSARPLETQYF.

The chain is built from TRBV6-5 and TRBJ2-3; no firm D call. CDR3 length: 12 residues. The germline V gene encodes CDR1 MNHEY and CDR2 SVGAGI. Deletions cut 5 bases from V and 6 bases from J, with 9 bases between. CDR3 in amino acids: CASSNSWDTQYF. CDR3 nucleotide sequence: TGTGCCAGCAGTAACAGTTGGGATACGCAGTATTTT.

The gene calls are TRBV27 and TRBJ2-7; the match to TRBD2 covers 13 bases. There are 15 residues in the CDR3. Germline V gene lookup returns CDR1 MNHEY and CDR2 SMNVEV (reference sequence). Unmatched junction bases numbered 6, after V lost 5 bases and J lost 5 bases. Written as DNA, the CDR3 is TGTGCCAGCAGTCCCCGGACTAGCGGGAGCAACGAGCAGTACTTC. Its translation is CASSPRTSGSNEQYF.

DNA for the CDR3: TGTGCCAGCAGCTTGCGCCGGGGAGGCGAGCAGTACTTC. Translation gives CASSLRRGGEQYF. J is TRBJ2-7 and V is TRBV5-8, with TRBD2 as a possible D gene (6 bases). This CDR3 is built from 13 residues. Germline CDR1 and CDR2: SGHTS and YDEGEE. V was clipped by 1 base and J by 6 bases, with 11 bases between them.

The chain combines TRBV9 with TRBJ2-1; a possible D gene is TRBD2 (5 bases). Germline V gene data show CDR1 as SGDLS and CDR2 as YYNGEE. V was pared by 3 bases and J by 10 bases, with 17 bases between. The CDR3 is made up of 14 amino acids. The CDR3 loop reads CASSAAAQAQEQFF. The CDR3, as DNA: TGTGCCAGCAGCGCAGCGGCCCAGGCGCAGGAGCAGTTCTTC.